This TCR beta chain was obtained from a study of blood T cell repertoires in COVID-19. Turning to the study itself: Whether acute or convalescent, the COVID-19 samples came from the United States, Italy and Spain.

In the study's own analysis: From reference gene primer amplification, estimates of nucleated cell counts were derived. This table comes from immunoSEQ multiplex PCR, and its TCRdb copy is limited to in-frame clones, with some not included. Clonal size and the V and J genes are those of that table, whereas D and trimming came from the DNA. The repertoire includes approximately 280,000 clones, 80% to 90% of them detected once, and approximately 10% sits in the top ten. The J segment lost 4 bases and the V segment lost 8 bases, leaving 13 bases of the junction unmatched. The CDR3 runs to 15 residues. The germline gives CDR1 MNHEY, CDR2 SVGAGI.

This TCR derives from a woman in her seventies with acute or convalescent COVID-19. The chain carries TRBV6-5 and TRBJ1-2; TRBD1 agrees at 7 bases. The source material was peripheral blood. The CDR3 reads CASGYKTGTTYGYTF. The CDR3 DNA sequence: TGTGCCAGCGGATACAAGACAGGGACGACCTATGGCTACACCTTC.